The T cell receptor beta chain under discussion was sequenced for a study of read filtering for tumor transcriptome and immune sequencing. Study context: Among patients, roughly 17 were male and some 15 female, aged about 40 to 90 (mean approximately 60). 8 or 9 patients were R-ISS I, some 15 were R-ISS II, roughly seven were R-ISS III. Study outcomes and limitations: Even smaller IR-seq throughput identified most shared clonotypes. The CD138-negative fraction was mixed bone marrow immune cells, not pure T cells.

Per the germline V gene, CDR1 is SGHTA and CDR2 is FQGNSA. Trimming stripped 5 bases from V and 0 bases from J, with 13 bases between. This CDR3 contains 15 residues. Molecular barcoded adaptors covering alpha/delta and beta/gamma chains were used on roughly 370 ng RNA. TCRdb recomputed calls from the reads with MiXCR, one row per CDR3 protein. The table has roughly 61,000 distinct CDR3 sequences, approximately 13% seen once. Points on this clonotype: Antigen: not known.

This TCR came from a donor at least 40 years old with multiple myeloma. The sequencing sample was made of a population of CD138-negative cells sorted from bone marrow. The genes are TRBV7-2 and TRBJ1-1; D is possibly TRBD1 (5 bases). CDR3 region: CASSTGGGMNTEAFF. The DNA of the CDR3 is TGTGCCAGCAGCACCGGGGGGGGAATGAACACTGAAGCTTTCTTT.